This T cell receptor beta chain was observed in a study of shared clonotypes between healthy human individuals. At the level of the study: Used for every donor were three CD4 naive, three CD4 memory, two CD8 naive and one CD8 memory plate.

Cells designated naive CD8 were CD45RO-negative and were positively selected for CCR7, with terminally differentiated effector memory CD45RA+ cells excluded. V lost 6 bases and J 8 bases, leaving 22 bases between the germline ends. Germline values: CDR1 KGHSH, CDR2 LQKENI. The CDR3 consists of 15 residues. Details on this clone: The target antigen is unknown.

The study's findings and limits: The four-donor shared clonotypes exceeded non-shared clonotypes in generation probability, with non-shared ones scoring lower.

Genomic DNA (from each subset) was split evenly across several immunoSEQ plates. Here immunoSEQ multiplex PCR was the method, and the copy in TCRdb shows in-frame clones only, minus some. The profile covers around 2,100,000 clones, with 85% to 95% appearing a single time and more than 0.95% taken by the ten largest. This rearrangement joins TRBV18 to TRBJ1-2, with D possibly being TRBD1 (6 bases). Input material: naive CD8+ T cells sorted from blood. The source is a man between 18 and 29 years old in good health. The CDR3 nucleotides are TGTGCCAGCTCGCCGGACGACGGGGGCGCGAGGGGCTACACCTTC. Its protein product is CASSPDDGGARGYTF.